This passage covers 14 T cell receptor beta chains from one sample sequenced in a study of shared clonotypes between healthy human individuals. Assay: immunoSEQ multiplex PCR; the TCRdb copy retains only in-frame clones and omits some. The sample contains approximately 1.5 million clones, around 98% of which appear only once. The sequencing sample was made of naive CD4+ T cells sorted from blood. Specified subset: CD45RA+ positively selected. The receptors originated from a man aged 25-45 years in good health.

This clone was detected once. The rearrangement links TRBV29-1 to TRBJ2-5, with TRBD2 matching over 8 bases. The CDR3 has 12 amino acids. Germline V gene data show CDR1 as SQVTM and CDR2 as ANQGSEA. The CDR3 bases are TGCACGGCCGGGACTAGTACGGCGACCCAGTACTTC. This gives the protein CTAGTSTATQYF.

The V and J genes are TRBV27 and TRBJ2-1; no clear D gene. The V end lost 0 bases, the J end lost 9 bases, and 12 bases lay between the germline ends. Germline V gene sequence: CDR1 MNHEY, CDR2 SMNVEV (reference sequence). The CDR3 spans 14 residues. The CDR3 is CASSLSLDGREQFF. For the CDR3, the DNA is TGTGCCAGCAGTTTATCCCTTGACGGGCGTGAGCAGTTCTTC.

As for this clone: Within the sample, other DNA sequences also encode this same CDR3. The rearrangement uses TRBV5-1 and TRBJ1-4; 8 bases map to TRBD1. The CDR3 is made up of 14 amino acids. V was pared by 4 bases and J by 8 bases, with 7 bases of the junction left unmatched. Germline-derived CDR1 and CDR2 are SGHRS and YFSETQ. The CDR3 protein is CASSLTGVGEKLFF. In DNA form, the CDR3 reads TGCGCCAGCAGCCTGACAGGGGTTGGGGAAAAACTGTTTTTT.

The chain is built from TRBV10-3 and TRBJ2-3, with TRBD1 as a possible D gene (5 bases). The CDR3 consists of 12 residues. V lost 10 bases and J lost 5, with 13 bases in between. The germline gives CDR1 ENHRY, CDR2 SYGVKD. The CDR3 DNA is TGTGCCACAGGCGCCAGGGAAGATACGCAGTATTTT. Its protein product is CATGAREDTQYF.

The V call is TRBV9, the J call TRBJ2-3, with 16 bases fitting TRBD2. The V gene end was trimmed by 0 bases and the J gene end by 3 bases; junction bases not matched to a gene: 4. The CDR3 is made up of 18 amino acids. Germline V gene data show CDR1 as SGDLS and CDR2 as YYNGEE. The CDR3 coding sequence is TGTGCCAGCAGCGTAGTGGGACTAGCGGGAGGGGGAACAGATACGCAGTATTTT. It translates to CASSVVGLAGGGTDTQYF.

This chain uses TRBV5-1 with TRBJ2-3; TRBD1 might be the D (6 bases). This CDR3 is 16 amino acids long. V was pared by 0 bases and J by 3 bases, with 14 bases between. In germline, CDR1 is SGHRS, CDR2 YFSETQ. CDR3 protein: CASSLDLRGGTDTQYF. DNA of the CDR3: TGCGCCAGCAGCTTGGACCTCAGGGGTGGGACAGATACGCAGTATTTT.

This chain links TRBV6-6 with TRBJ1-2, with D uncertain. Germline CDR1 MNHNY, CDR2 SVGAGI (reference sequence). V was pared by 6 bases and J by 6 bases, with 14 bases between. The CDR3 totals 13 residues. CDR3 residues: CASRPREGNGYTF. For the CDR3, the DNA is TGTGCCAGCAGACCTCGGGAAGGGAATGGCTACACCTTC.

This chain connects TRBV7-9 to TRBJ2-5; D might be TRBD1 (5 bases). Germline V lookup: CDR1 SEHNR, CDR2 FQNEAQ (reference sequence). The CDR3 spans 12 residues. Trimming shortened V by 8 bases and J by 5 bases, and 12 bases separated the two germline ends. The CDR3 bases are TGTGCCAGCGCGGTTCAGGGTGAGACCCAGTACTTC. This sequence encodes CASAVQGETQYF. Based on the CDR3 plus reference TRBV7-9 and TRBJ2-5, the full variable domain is DTGVSQNPRHKITKRGQNVTFRCDPISEHNRLYWYRQTLGQGPEFLTYFQNEAQLEKSRLLSDRFSAERPKGSFSTLEIQRTEQGDSAMYLCASAVQGETQYFGPGTRLLVL.

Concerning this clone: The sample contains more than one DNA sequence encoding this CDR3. CDR3 nucleotide sequence: TGTGCCATCAGGGAGGGACTTGCCTACGAGCAGTACTTC. Translating it yields CAIREGLAYEQYF. V gene TRBV10-3 combines with J gene TRBJ2-7; a weak D match, TRBD2 (6 bases). The germline gives CDR1 ENHRY, CDR2 SYGVKD. Trimming removed 6 bases from V and 2 bases from J, with 11 bases in between. The CDR3 consists of 13 residues.

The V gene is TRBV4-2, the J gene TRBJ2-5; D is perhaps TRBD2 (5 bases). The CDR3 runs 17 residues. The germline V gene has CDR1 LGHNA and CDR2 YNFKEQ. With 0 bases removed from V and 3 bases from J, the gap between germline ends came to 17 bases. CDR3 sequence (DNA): TGTGCCAGCAGCCAAGAATGGGAGAATAGGCGAAAAGAGACCCAGTACTTC. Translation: CASSQEWENRRKETQYF.

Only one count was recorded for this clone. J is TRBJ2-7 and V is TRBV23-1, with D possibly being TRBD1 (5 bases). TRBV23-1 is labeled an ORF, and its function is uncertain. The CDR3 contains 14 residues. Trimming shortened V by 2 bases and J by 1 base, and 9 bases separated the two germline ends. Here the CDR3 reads CASSQRGISYEQYF. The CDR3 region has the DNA TGCGCCAGCAGTCAAAGGGGAATTTCCTACGAGCAGTACTTC.

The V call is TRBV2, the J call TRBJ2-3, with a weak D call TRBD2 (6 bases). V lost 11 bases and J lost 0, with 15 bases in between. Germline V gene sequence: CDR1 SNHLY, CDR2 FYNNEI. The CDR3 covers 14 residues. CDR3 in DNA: TGTGCCGCGCGACTAGTTGGGAGCACAGATACGCAGTATTTT. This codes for CAARLVGSTDTQYF. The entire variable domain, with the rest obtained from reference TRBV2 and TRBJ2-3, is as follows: EPEVTQTPSHQVTQMGQEVILRCVPISNHLYFYWYRQILGQKVEFLVSFYNNEISEKSEIFDDQFSVERPDGSNFTLKIRSTKLEDSAMYFCAARLVGSTDTQYFGPGTRLTVL.

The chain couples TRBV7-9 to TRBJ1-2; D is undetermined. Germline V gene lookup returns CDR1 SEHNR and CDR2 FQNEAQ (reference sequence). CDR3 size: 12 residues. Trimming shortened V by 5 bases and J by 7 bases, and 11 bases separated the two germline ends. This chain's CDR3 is CASSVDEVGYTF. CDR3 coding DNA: TGTGCCAGCAGCGTAGATGAGGTTGGCTACACCTTC.

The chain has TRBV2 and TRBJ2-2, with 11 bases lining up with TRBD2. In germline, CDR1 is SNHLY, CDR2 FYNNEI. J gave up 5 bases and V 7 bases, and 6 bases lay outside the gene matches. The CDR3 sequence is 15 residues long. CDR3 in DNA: TGTGCCAGCATGGCTAGCGGGAGGTATACCGGGGAGCTGTTTTTT. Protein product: CASMASGRYTGELFF.